This entry is about one TCR beta chain. The data originate from a study of blood T cells in healthy people across ages. Through a sample-barcoded 5' primer and a J-beta primer mix, a second PCR was run for about 6 to 11 cycles. A template-switch adaptor with 12 random nucleotides tagged each cDNA molecule. From the 5' RACE reads, TCRdb called clonotypes with MiXCR, one entry per CDR3 protein. The table has roughly 800,000 distinct CDR3 sequences, 58% seen once; the top ten hold about 20%. Donation came from healthy Caucasian individuals in Russia who were aged roughly 6 to 95. Total RNA extracted from each sample amounted to at least 5.5 micrograms. Trimming cost V 4 bases and J 6 bases; bases outside gene matches: 6. The CDR3 length is 14 residues. CDR1 SEHNR and CDR2 FQNEAQ come from the germline V gene (reference sequence).

The TCR sequence derives from a man aged 25 to 40 in good health. The sequenced sample consisted of blood. The V gene is TRBV7-9, the J gene TRBJ2-4; 7 nucleotides line up with TRBD1. The CDR3 region is CASSWEQGRNIQYF. CDR3 DNA: TGTGCCAGCAGCTGGGAACAGGGGAGAAACATTCAGTACTTC.